This paragraph covers one T cell receptor beta chain sequence. The target antigen is unknown. One end of the junction is discordant with germline, which a read error may explain. Germline V gene data show CDR1 as MNHEY and CDR2 as SMNVEV (reference sequence). This CDR3 contains 14 residues. These data belong to a study of graft-versus-host responses after intestinal transplantation. TCRdb's copy holds only in-frame clones and misses some; the assay was immunoSEQ multiplex PCR. The repertoire holds more than 85,000 clones, with 90% to 95% as singletons. This chain joins TRBV27 and TRBJ2-5; D perhaps matches TRBD1 (6 bases). The receptor was isolated from a human donor who received an intestinal transplant. The sample in question was unstimulated CD8+ T cells sorted from spleen or lymph node cells, obtained before intestinal transplant. DNA of the CDR3: TGTGCCAGCAGTTTCCTACAGGGCGGAGAGGCCCAGTACTTC. It translates to CASSFLQGGEAQYF.